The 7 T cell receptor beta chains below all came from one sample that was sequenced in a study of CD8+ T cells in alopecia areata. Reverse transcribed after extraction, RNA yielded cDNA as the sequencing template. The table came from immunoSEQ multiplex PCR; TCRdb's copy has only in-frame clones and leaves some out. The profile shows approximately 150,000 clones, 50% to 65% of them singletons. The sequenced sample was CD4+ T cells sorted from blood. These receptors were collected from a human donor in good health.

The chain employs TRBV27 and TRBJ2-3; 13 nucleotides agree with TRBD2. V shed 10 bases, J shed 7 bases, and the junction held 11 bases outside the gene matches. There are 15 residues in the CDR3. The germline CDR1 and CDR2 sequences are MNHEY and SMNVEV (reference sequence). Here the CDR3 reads CAIRLAGGPGNTQYF. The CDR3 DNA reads TGTGCCATTAGACTAGCGGGAGGTCCAGGGAATACGCAGTATTTT.

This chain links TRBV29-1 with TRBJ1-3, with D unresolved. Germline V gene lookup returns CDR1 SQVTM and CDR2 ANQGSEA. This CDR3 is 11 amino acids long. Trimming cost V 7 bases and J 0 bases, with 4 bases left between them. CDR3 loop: CSADSGNTIYF. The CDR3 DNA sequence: TGCAGCGCTGACTCTGGAAACACCATATATTTT.

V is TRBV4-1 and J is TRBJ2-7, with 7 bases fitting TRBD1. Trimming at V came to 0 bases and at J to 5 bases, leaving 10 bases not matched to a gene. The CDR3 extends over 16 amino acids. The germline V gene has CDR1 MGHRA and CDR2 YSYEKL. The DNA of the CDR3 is TGCGCCAGCAGCCAAGAACCCCACTACCAGGGGGACGAGCAGTACTTC. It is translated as CASSQEPHYQGDEQYF.

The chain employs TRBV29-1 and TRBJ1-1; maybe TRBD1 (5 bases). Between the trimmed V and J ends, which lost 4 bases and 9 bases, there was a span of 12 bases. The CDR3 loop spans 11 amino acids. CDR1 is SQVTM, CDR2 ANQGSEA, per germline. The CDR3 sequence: CSVGGNEKAFF. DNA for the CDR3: TGCAGCGTTGGGGGGAATGAAAAAGCTTTCTTT.

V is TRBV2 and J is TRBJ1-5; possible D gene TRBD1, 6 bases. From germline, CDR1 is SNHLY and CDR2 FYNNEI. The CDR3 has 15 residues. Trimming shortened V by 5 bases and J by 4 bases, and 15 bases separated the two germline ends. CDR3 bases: TGTGCCAGCAGTCAGACTCCAGGGGAAAATCAGCCCCAGCATTTT. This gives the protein CASSQTPGENQPQHF.

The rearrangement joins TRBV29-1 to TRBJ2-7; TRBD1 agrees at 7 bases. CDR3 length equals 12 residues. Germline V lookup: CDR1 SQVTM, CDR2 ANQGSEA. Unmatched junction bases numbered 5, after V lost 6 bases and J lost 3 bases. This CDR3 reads CSVRGTVYEQYF. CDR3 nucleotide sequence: TGCAGCGTGCGAGGGACAGTCTACGAGCAGTACTTC.

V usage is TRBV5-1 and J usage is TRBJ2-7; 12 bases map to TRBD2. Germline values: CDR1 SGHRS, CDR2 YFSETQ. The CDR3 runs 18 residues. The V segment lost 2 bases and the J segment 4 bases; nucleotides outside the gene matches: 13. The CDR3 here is CASSFRRLAGGPRYEQYF. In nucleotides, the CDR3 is TGCGCCAGCAGCTTTCGGCGGCTAGCGGGAGGGCCTCGGTACGAGCAGTACTTC.